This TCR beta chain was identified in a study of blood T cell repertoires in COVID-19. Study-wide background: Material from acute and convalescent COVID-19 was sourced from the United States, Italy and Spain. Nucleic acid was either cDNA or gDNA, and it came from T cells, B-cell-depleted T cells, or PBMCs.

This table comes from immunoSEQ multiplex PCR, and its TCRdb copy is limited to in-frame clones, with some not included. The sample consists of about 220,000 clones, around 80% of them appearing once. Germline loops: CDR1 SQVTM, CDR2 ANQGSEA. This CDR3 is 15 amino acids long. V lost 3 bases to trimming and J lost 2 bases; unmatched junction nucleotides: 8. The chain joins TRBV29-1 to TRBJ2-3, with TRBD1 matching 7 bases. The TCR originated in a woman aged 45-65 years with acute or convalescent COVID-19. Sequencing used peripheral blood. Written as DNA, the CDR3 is TGCAGCGTTGAGGTCCGGGACAGCTTCACAGATACGCAGTATTTT. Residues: CSVEVRDSFTDTQYF.